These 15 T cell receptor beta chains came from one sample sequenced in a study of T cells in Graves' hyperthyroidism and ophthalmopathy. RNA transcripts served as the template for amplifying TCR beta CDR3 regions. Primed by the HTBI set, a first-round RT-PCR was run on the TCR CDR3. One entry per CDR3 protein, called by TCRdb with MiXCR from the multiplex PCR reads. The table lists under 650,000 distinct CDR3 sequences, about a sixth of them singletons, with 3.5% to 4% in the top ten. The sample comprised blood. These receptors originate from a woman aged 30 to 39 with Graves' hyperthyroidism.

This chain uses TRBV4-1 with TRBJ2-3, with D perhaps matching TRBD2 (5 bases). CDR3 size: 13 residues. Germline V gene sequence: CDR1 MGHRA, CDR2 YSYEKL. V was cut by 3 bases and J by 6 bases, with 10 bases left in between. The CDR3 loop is CASSQEVADTQYF. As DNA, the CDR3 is TGCGCCAGCAGCCAGGAGGTAGCGGATACGCAGTATTTT.

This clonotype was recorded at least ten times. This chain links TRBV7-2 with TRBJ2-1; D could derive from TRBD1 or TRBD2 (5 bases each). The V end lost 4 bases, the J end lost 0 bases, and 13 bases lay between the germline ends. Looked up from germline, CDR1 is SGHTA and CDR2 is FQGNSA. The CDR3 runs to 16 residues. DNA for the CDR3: TGTGCCAGCAGCTCCACCGGGACCAGCTCCTACAATGAGCAGTTCTTC. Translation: CASSSTGTSSYNEQFF.

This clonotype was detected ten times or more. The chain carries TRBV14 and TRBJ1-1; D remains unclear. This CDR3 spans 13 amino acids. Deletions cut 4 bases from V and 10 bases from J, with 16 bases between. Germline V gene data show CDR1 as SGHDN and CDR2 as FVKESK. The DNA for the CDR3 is TGTGCCAGCAGCCGCCGCGAGAGAGTGGGAGCTTTCTTT. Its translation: CASSRRERVGAFF.

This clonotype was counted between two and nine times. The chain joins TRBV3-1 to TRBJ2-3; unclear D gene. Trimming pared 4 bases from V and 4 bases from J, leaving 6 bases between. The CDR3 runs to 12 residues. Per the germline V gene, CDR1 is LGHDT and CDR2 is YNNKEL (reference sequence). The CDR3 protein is CASSRRPDTQYF. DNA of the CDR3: TGTGCCAGCAGCCGAAGGCCAGATACGCAGTATTTT.

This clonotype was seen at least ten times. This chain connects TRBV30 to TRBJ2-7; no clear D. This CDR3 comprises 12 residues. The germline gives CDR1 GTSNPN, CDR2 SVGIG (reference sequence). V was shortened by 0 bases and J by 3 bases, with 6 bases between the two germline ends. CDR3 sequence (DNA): TGTGCCTGGAGTGTCTCCGTCTACGAGCAGTACTTC. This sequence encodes CAWSVSVYEQYF. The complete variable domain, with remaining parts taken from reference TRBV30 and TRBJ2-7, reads SQTIHQWPATLVQPVGSPLSLECTVEGTSNPNLYWYRQAAGRGLQLLFYSVGIGQISSEVPQNLSASRPQDRQFILSSKKLLLSDSGFYLCAWSVSVYEQYFGPGTRLTVT.

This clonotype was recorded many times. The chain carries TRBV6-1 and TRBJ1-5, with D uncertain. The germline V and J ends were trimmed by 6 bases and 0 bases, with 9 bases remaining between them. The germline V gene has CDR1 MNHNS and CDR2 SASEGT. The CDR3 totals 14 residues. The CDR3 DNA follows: TGTGCCAGCAGCCAGGTCTATAGCAATCAGCCCCAGCATTTT. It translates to CASSQVYSNQPQHF.

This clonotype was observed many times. CDR3 nucleotide sequence: TGTGCCAGCAGTCAGGGTGAGGGACAGGGACCAGCTTTCTTT. Its protein product is CASSQGEGQGPAFF. This chain connects TRBV28 to TRBJ1-1, with 9 positions matching TRBD1. The germline V gene encodes CDR1 MDHEN and CDR2 SYDVKM. Trimming removed 5 bases from V and 10 bases from J; junction bases left unmatched: 11. There are 14 residues in the CDR3.

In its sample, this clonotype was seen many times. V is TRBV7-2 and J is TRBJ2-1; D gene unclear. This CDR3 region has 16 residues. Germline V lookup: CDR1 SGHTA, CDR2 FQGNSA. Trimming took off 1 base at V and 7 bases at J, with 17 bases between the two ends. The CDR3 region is CASSLGRTLSQNEQFF. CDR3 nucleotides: TGTGCCAGCAGCTTAGGTCGGACCCTCTCGCAGAATGAGCAGTTCTTC.

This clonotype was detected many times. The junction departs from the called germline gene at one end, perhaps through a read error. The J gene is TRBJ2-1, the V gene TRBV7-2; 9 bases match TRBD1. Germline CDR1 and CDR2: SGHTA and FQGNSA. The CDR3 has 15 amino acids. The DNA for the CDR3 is TGTGCCAGCAGTTTAGGGACAGGGACCTACAATGAGCAGTTCTTC. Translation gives CASSLGTGTYNEQFF.

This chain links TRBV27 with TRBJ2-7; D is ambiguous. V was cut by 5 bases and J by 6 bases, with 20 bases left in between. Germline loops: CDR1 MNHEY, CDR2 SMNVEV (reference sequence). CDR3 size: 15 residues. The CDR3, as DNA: TGTGCCAGCAGTCCTGCTGGCAGGTCCCCAAGCGAGCAGTACTTC. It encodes CASSPAGRSPSEQYF.

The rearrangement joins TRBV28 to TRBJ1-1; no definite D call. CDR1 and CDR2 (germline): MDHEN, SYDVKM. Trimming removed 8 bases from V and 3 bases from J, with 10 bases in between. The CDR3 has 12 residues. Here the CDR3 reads CASSAPHTEAFF. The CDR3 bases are TGTGCCAGCTCGGCCCCCCACACTGAAGCTTTCTTT.

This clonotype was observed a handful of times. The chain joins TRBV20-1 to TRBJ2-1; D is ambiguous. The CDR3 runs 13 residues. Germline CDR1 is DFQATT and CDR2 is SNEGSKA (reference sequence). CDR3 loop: CSPGGHSYNEQFF. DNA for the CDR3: TGCTCCCCTGGTGGGCACTCCTACAATGAGCAGTTCTTC.

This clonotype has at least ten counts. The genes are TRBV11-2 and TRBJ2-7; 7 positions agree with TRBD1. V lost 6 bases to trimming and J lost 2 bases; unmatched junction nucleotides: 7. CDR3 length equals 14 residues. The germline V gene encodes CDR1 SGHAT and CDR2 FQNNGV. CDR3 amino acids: CASSSRDSAYEQYF. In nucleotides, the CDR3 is TGTGCCAGCAGTTCCCGGGACAGCGCCTACGAGCAGTACTTC.

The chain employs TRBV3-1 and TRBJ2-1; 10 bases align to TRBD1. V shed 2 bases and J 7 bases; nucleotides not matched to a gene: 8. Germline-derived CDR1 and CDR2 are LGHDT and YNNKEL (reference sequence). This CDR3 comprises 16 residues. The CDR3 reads CASSQKGQGLGNEQFF. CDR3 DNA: TGTGCCAGCAGCCAAAAGGGACAGGGGCTGGGGAATGAGCAGTTCTTC.

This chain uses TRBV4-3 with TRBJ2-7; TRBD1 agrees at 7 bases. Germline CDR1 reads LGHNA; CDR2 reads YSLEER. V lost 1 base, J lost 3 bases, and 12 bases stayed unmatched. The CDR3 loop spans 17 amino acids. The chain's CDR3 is CASSQANRDSNFYEQYF. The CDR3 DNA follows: TGCGCCAGCAGCCAAGCTAACCGGGACAGTAACTTCTACGAGCAGTACTTC.